The 24 T cell receptor beta chains below come from one sample, sequenced in a study of Tregs in tolerant kidney transplant recipients. Here immunoSEQ multiplex PCR was the method, and the copy in TCRdb shows in-frame clones only, minus some. Seen here are some 70,000 clones, 80% to 95% observed once, and the top ten hold about 10%. Source: CD8+ T cells from blood, taken before the transplant. The origin of the receptors is a human donor who received a combined kidney and bone marrow transplant.

The genes are TRBV5-6 and TRBJ2-1; maybe TRBD2 (5 bases). CDR1 is SGHDT and CDR2 is YYEEEE in the germline V gene. The germline V and J ends were trimmed by 4 bases and 4 bases, with 15 bases remaining between them. The CDR3 is made up of 15 amino acids. This CDR3 is CASSAGLENYNEQFF. CDR3 in DNA: TGTGCCAGCAGCGCAGGACTGGAAAATTACAATGAGCAGTTCTTC.

This chain links TRBV13 with TRBJ1-1, with D tentatively TRBD1 (6 bases). Trimming took off 5 bases at V and 6 bases at J, with 19 bases between the two ends. CDR1 is PRHDT, CDR2 FYEKMQ, per germline (reference sequence). This CDR3 has 15 residues. The CDR3 coding sequence is TGTGCCAGCAGCACAAACAGGGAAGGAAAACCTGAAGCTTTCTTT. It yields the protein CASSTNREGKPEAFF.

V is TRBV13 and J is TRBJ2-3, with 7 nucleotides matching TRBD1. The CDR3 sequence is 15 residues long. CDR1 is PRHDT, CDR2 FYEKMQ, per germline (reference sequence). The V gene end was trimmed by 5 bases and the J gene end by 1 base; junction bases not matched to a gene: 6. CDR3 loop: CASSLRDRGTDTQYF. The DNA for the CDR3 is TGTGCCAGCAGCCTCCGGGACAGAGGCACAGATACGCAGTATTTT.

CDR3 protein: CASARQGLGYTF. CDR3 coding DNA: TGTGCCAGCGCCCGACAGGGTCTAGGCTACACCTTC. The chain carries TRBV27 and TRBJ1-2; 7 positions match TRBD1. Trimming removed 8 bases from V and 8 bases from J; junction bases left unmatched: 8. The CDR3 covers 12 residues. Looked up from germline, CDR1 is MNHEY and CDR2 is SMNVEV (reference sequence).

The rearrangement joins TRBV18 to TRBJ2-7, with D unclear. With 5 bases removed from V and 2 bases from J, the gap between germline ends came to 7 bases. The CDR3 runs to 12 residues. Germline-derived CDR1 and CDR2 are KGHSH and LQKENI. As DNA, the CDR3 is TGTGCCAGCTCAACTCCACCCTACGAGCAGTACTTC. This sequence encodes CASSTPPYEQYF.

The chain has TRBV6-6 and TRBJ1-1; D unclear. The germline V and J ends were trimmed by 8 bases and 1 base, with 11 bases remaining between them. Germline V CDR1 and CDR2: MNHNY, SVGAGI (reference sequence). The CDR3 is 13 residues long. Here the CDR3 reads CASYLAGNTEAFF. The CDR3 region has the DNA TGTGCCAGCTACCTCGCGGGGAACACTGAAGCTTTCTTT.

This clone has only one observation. The CDR3 DNA is TGCGCCAGCAGCCATTCAGGGACCGGGGAGCTGTTTTTT. Encoded protein: CASSHSGTGELFF. The chain has TRBV4-1 and TRBJ2-2; possible D gene TRBD1, 5 bases. The CDR3 runs 13 residues. CDR1 MGHRA and CDR2 YSYEKL come from the germline V gene. V lost 3 bases and J 5 bases, leaving 7 bases between the germline ends.

The chain combines TRBV9 with TRBJ2-1; TRBD2 matches at 10 bases. Germline CDR1 reads SGDLS; CDR2 reads YYNGEE. V lost 1 base and J lost 7; bases outside the gene matches: 2. CDR3 length equals 14 residues. CDR3 loop: CASSVTSGANEQFF. Here the CDR3 DNA reads TGTGCCAGCAGCGTAACTAGCGGGGCTAATGAGCAGTTCTTC.

This sequence joins TRBV19 and TRBJ1-1; 7 positions match TRBD1. This CDR3 contains 13 residues. Looked up from germline, CDR1 is LNHDA and CDR2 is SQIVND (reference sequence). Losses at the gene ends were 6 bases for V and 7 bases for J; bases not matched to a gene: 8. The CDR3 reads CASRITGVGEAFF. The CDR3 DNA is TGTGCCAGTAGAATTACAGGGGTGGGTGAAGCTTTCTTT. The whole variable domain, filled in from reference TRBV19 and TRBJ1-1, reads DGGITQSPKYLFRKEGQNVTLSCEQNLNHDAMYWYRQDPGQGLRLIYYSQIVNDFQKGDIAEGYSVSREKKESFPLTVTSAQKNPTAFYLCASRITGVGEAFFGQGTRLTVV.

V is TRBV28 and J is TRBJ2-1; D ambiguous. The CDR3 is 15 amino acids. V lost 2 bases and J lost 0, with 8 bases in between. Germline V gives CDR1 MDHEN, CDR2 SYDVKM. This CDR3 is CASSLVRSSYNEQFF. DNA of the CDR3: TGTGCCAGCAGTTTAGTCCGGAGCTCCTACAATGAGCAGTTCTTC.

This chain uses TRBV18 with TRBJ2-7; 8 bases are shared with TRBD1. J gave up 2 bases and V 3 bases, and 6 bases lay outside the gene matches. CDR1 KGHSH and CDR2 LQKENI come from the germline V gene. The CDR3 extends over 15 amino acids. The CDR3 spells CASSPPGQVAYEQYF. The CDR3 nucleotides read TGTGCCAGCTCACCTCCGGGACAGGTCGCCTACGAGCAGTACTTC. Together with reference TRBV18 and TRBJ2-7, the CDR3 gives the full variable domain: NAGVMQNPRHLVRRRGQEARLRCSPMKGHSHVYWYRQLPEEGLKFMVYLQKENIIDESGMPKERFSAEFPKEGPSILRIQQVVRGDSAAYFCASSPPGQVAYEQYFGPGTRLTVT.

This sequence joins TRBV6-1 and TRBJ2-3; TRBD1 is a possible D gene (8 bases). V lost 1 base and J lost 5, with 13 bases in between. This CDR3 region has 15 residues. Germline assignment: CDR1 MNHNS and CDR2 SASEGT. CDR3 DNA sequence: TGTGCCAGCAGTGAAGACAGGGGGGGTGTAGATACGCAGTATTTT. Residues: CASSEDRGGVDTQYF.

The chain uses TRBV13 and TRBJ1-1; TRBD1 matches 7 bases. The ends lost 8 bases at V and 6 bases at J; junction bases unmatched: 6. In germline, CDR1 is PRHDT, CDR2 FYEKMQ (reference sequence). The CDR3 contains 12 residues. CDR3 nucleotides: TGTGCCAGCGCAACAGGGGTGGCTGAAGCTTTCTTT. Protein product: CASATGVAEAFF.

V and J are TRBV5-1 and TRBJ2-1, with 10 positions matching TRBD2. The V segment lost 7 bases and the J segment 4 bases; nucleotides outside the gene matches: 8. The CDR3 runs 15 residues. CDR1 is SGHRS and CDR2 is YFSETQ in the germline V gene. CDR3 DNA: TGCGCCAGCCTACGGACTAGCGGAGATTACAATGAGCAGTTCTTC. It is translated as CASLRTSGDYNEQFF.

The V call is TRBV4-3, the J call TRBJ1-5; 7 nucleotides match TRBD1. From germline, CDR1 is LGHNA and CDR2 YSLEER. Unmatched junction bases numbered 5, after V lost 2 bases and J lost 4 bases. The CDR3 spans 15 residues. The CDR3 reads CASSQKQGSNQPQHF. In DNA, the CDR3 is TGCGCCAGCAGCCAAAAACAGGGGTCTAATCAGCCCCAGCATTTT.

V gene TRBV9 combines with J gene TRBJ2-7; 9 bases line up with TRBD1. Germline CDR1 reads SGDLS; CDR2 reads YYNGEE. The CDR3 is 13 amino acids. V was clipped by 4 bases and J by 5 bases; unmatched bases: 4. Here the CDR3 DNA reads TGTGCCAGCAGCCGGGACAGGGACCACGAGCAGTACTTC. It codes for CASSRDRDHEQYF.

The genes are TRBV19 and TRBJ1-2, with D possibly matching TRBD1 (6 bases). Trimming left V 1 base short and J 5 bases short, with 23 bases between. Germline CDR1 LNHDA, CDR2 SQIVND (reference sequence). The CDR3 contains 18 residues. This CDR3 reads CASSIAGGQTHRAYGYTF. The CDR3 region has the DNA TGTGCCAGTAGTATAGCAGGAGGACAGACCCATCGGGCATATGGCTACACCTTC.

The V gene is TRBV11-2, the J gene TRBJ2-7; maybe TRBD1 (6 bases). Trimming took 1 base from V and 4 from J, leaving 14 bases between them. Per germline, CDR1 SGHAT and CDR2 FQNNGV. The CDR3 totals 15 residues. The CDR3 nucleotides read TGTGCCAGCAGCTTAGGGTGGACAGCTGCTTACGAGCAGTACTTC. Amino acid sequence: CASSLGWTAAYEQYF. Filled out from reference TRBV11-2 and TRBJ2-7, the complete variable domain reads EAGVAQSPRYKIIEKRQSVAFWCNPISGHATLYWYQQILGQGPKLLIQFQNNGVVDDSQLPKDRFSAERLKGVDSTLKIQPAKLEDSAVYLCASSLGWTAAYEQYFGPGTRLTVT.

This clone was counted once. This CDR3 is CASSPGTGPYEQYF. In DNA, the CDR3 is TGTGCCAGCAGCCCTGGGACAGGTCCCTACGAGCAGTACTTC. The chain links TRBV7-6 to TRBJ2-7, with TRBD1 identical over 8 bases. This CDR3 contains 14 residues. V dropped 5 bases and J dropped 2; count of bases not matched to a gene: 5. Germline loops: CDR1 SGHVS, CDR2 FNYEAQ.

The gene calls are TRBV19 and TRBJ2-7, with TRBD1 matching over 7 bases. CDR1 and CDR2 (germline): LNHDA, SQIVND (reference sequence). The trim removed 3 bases at V and 4 bases at J, leaving 6 bases unmatched. The CDR3 runs to 14 residues. CDR3 in DNA: TGTGCCAGTAGTATGACAGGGAAGTCTTACGAGCAGTACTTC. Translating gives CASSMTGKSYEQYF. Based on the CDR3 plus reference TRBV19 and TRBJ2-7, the full variable domain is DGGITQSPKYLFRKEGQNVTLSCEQNLNHDAMYWYRQDPGQGLRLIYYSQIVNDFQKGDIAEGYSVSREKKESFPLTVTSAQKNPTAFYLCASSMTGKSYEQYFGPGTRLTVT.

The gene calls are TRBV27 and TRBJ2-3, with D possibly TRBD1 on 5 matching bases. Germline assignment: CDR1 MNHEY and CDR2 SMNVEV (reference sequence). V lost 4 bases and J lost 3, with 8 bases in between. The CDR3 consists of 13 residues. The CDR3 bases are TGTGCCAGCAGTTCCAGGGTGACAGATACGCAGTATTTT. Translation gives CASSSRVTDTQYF.

The J gene is TRBJ1-1, the V gene TRBV4-2, with D hard to call. The CDR3 sequence is 12 residues long. Per germline, CDR1 LGHNA and CDR2 YNFKEQ. The V and J ends lost 0 bases and 8 bases respectively, with 7 bases between them. In DNA, the CDR3 is TGTGCCAGCAGCCAAGATACACCAGAAGCTTTCTTT. Its protein is CASSQDTPEAFF.

The chain couples TRBV13 to TRBJ2-3; 8 positions agree with TRBD1. CDR1 is PRHDT, CDR2 FYEKMQ, per germline (reference sequence). The CDR3 has 17 residues. The junction had 8 bases not matched to a gene; V was cut back by 0 bases and J by 3 bases. Here the CDR3 reads CASSLGQGAERTDTQYF. The CDR3 nucleotides read TGTGCCAGCAGCTTAGGGCAGGGGGCCGAAAGGACAGATACGCAGTATTTT.

The chain uses TRBV19 and TRBJ2-1, with TRBD2 matching over 7 bases. The germline V gene has CDR1 LNHDA and CDR2 SQIVND (reference sequence). V was pared by 1 base and J by 7 bases, with 4 bases of the junction left unmatched. This CDR3 has 14 amino acids. The CDR3 is CASSIVLGGNEQFF. CDR3 nucleotides: TGTGCCAGTAGTATAGTCCTCGGGGGGAATGAGCAGTTCTTC.